The 2 T cell receptor beta chains below were found in one sample sequenced in a study of shared clonotypes between healthy human individuals (dated by TCRdb to the early 2020s). Receptor libraries were prepared by the immunoSEQ multiplex PCR assay. Not all clones reach the TCRdb copy of this immuneACCESS table, which keeps in-frame sequences only. Checked studies attribute under half of the gap to unresolved V genes and leave the rest unexplained. For this sample there are 2 million to 3 million clones; approximately 92% appear just once. Clones ranked in the top ten supply under 0.15% of the sample. Specimen: naive CD4+ T cells sorted from blood. This sample's cell subset or site label indicates: CD45RA+ positively selected. The receptor source for this set is a man between 18 and 29 years old in good health.

V gene TRBV6-6 combines with J gene TRBJ2-2; 7 nucleotides align to TRBD2. The CDR3 covers 16 residues. Per germline, CDR1 MNHNY and CDR2 SVGAGI (reference sequence). V was pared by 7 bases and J by 4 bases, with 12 bases of the junction left unmatched. The CDR3 spells CASTQGRGAGTGELFF. The DNA for the CDR3 is TGTGCCAGCACCCAAGGGAGGGGCGCGGGCACCGGGGAGCTGTTTTTT.

The chain combines TRBV5-1 with TRBJ2-2; no firm D call. The CDR3 extends over 15 amino acids. Trimming removed 0 bases from V and 2 bases from J, with 8 bases in between. Germline V gene sequence: CDR1 SGHRS, CDR2 YFSETQ. CDR3 amino acids: CASSLDPDNTGELFF. In nucleotides, the CDR3 is TGCGCCAGCAGCTTGGACCCAGACAACACCGGGGAGCTGTTTTTT. The full variable domain, its missing parts supplied by reference TRBV5-1 and TRBJ2-2, is KAGVTQTPRYLIKTRGQQVTLSCSPISGHRSVSWYQQTPGQGLQFLFEYFSETQRNKGNFPGRFSGRQFSNSRSEMNVSTLELGDSALYLCASSLDPDNTGELFFGEGSRLTVL.